This entry describes one T cell receptor (beta chain). The antigen remains undetermined. This entry comes from a study of T cell responses to AZD1222 COVID-19 vaccine. As for the study in general: Second-dose intervals near 4 or 12 weeks were combined.

Findings and limits, study-wide: At baseline, just 5 or 6 AZD1222 recipients tested seropositive.

Profiling relied on immunoSEQ multiplex PCR, and the TCRdb table lists in-frame clones only, not all of them. The sample consists of around 150,000 clones, around 90% of them appearing once. Trimming cost V 0 bases and J 5 bases, with 10 bases left between them. The CDR3 has 14 amino acids. Germline loops: CDR1 LGHNA, CDR2 YNFKEQ. The TCR comes from an adult in good health. The chain couples TRBV4-2 to TRBJ1-2, with D unresolved. This material consisted of peripheral blood, taken on day 0 of AZD1222 vaccination. The CDR3 region has the DNA TGTGCCAGCAGCCAAGATTCAGGCGAATATGGCTACACCTTC. Its translation is CASSQDSGEYGYTF.